This T cell receptor (beta chain) is from a study of OX40 agonist ivuxolimab in advanced cancers. For the study at large: Prior therapy, whether anti-PD-1, anti-PD-L1 or anti-CTLA-4, was allowed, and approximately 37% had some. Study-wide points: The authors also found low normalized T-cell clonal expansion in some nonresponders.

Turning to this clone: As yet, its antigen is unknown.

Sequencing used immunoSEQ multiplex PCR; TCRdb keeps in-frame clones, though not all of them. The repertoire includes roughly 86,000 clones, 75% to 95% of them detected once, and around 0.44% sits in the top ten. The germline gives CDR1 MNHEY, CDR2 SMNVEV (reference sequence). The length of the CDR3 is 13 residues. V shed 5 bases and J 6 bases; nucleotides not matched to a gene: 6. V gene TRBV27 combines with J gene TRBJ1-1; 7 bases line up with TRBD1. The sequences come from CD4+ or CD8+ T cells sorted from blood, collected in a trial of the OX40 agonist ivuxolimab. The TCR comes from an adult with an advanced solid tumor such as melanoma, head and neck, liver or kidney cancer. In DNA, the CDR3 is TGTGCCAGCAGTCCGACAGGGCTCGCTGAAGCTTTCTTT. This codes for CASSPTGLAEAFF.